This TCR beta chain is drawn from a study of T cells in Graves' hyperthyroidism and ophthalmopathy. Findings and caveats of the study: Blood also contained most expanded thyroid clonotypes above 0.001.

Amplification yielded TCR beta CDR3 regions, with RNA transcripts as the source. Using the HTBI primer set, a first-round RT-PCR was run on the TCR CDR3. TCRdb called the multiplex PCR reads again in MiXCR, with one record for every CDR3 protein. The profile covers some 740,000 distinct CDR3 sequences, with approximately 15% appearing a single time and around 9.6% taken by the ten largest. Stable Graves' hyperthyroidism meant no ophthalmopathy progression within 18 months. There are 15 residues in the CDR3. V shed 2 bases and J shed 5 bases, with 16 bases lying between them. The germline V gene has CDR1 LNHDA and CDR2 SQIVND (reference sequence). The table lists this clonotype with a few counts. Its cognate antigen is unknown.

This clonotype originated in a woman between 18 and 29 years old with Graves' hyperthyroidism. Sequencing was carried out using blood. This chain connects TRBV19 to TRBJ2-7; D possibly matches TRBD1 or TRBD2 (5 bases each). The CDR3 reads CASSISGMDGDEQYF. As DNA, the CDR3 is TGTGCCAGTAGTATATCAGGGATGGACGGGGACGAGCAGTACTTC.